This TCR beta chain came from a study of T cell repertoires in cytomegalovirus infection. As to this clonotype: The antigen is unknown.

In TCRdb, the reads were re-called with MiXCR into one record per CDR3 protein. The repertoire holds fewer than 650,000 distinct CDR3 sequences, with just under 40% as singletons. Trimming stripped 4 bases from V and 2 bases from J, with 8 bases between. CDR1 is SQVTM, CDR2 ANQGSEA, per germline. The CDR3 is 12 amino acids. This specimen was cultured PBMCs, taken from culture after CMV antigen stimulation. This clonotype originated in a human donor in good health (CMV status not recorded). Some clones in this sample may be carry-over from other donors' samples. The genes are TRBV29-1 and TRBJ2-5; a weak D match, TRBD2 (5 bases). DNA of the CDR3: TGCAGCGTTGCTCGGGGTCAAGAGACCCAGTACTTC. Its protein is CSVARGQETQYF.